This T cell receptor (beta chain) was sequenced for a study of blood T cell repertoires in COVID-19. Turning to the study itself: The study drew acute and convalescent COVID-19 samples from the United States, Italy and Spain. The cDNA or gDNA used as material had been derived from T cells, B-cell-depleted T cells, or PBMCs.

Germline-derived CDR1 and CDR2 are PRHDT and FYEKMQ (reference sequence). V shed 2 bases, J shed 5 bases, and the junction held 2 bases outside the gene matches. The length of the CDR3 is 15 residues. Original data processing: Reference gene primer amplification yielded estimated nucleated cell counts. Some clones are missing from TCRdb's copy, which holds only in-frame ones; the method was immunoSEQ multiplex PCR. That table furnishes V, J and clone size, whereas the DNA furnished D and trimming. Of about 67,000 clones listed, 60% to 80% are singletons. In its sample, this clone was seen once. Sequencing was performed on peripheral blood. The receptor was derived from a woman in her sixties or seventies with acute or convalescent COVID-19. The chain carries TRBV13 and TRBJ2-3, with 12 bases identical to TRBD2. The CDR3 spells CASSLRLAGVDTQYF. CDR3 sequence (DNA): TGTGCCAGCAGCTTAAGACTAGCGGGGGTAGATACGCAGTATTTT.